This T cell receptor (beta chain) was identified in a study of neurological immune-mediated disorders. V lost 2 bases and J 6 bases, leaving 13 bases between the germline ends. The CDR3 is 14 residues long. Per germline, CDR1 SGHTA and CDR2 FQGNSA. There are many counts of this clonotype. A single record per CDR3 protein comes from TCRdb applying MiXCR to the 5' RACE reads. Of 31,000 or so distinct CDR3 sequences listed, about 1.6% are singletons. This chain joins TRBV7-2 and TRBJ1-1; D may be TRBD1 (6 bases). This clonotype originated in a woman aged 25 to 39 with multiple sclerosis. Sequencing was done on a sample of PBMCs. CDR3 residues: CASSLQGSRPEAFF. The CDR3 region has the DNA TGTGCCAGCAGCTTACAGGGGTCGCGACCTGAAGCTTTCTTT.